This T cell receptor (beta chain) was found in a study of CD8 T cells in ankylosing spondylitis. At least ten counts were recorded for this clonotype. No antigen is known for it. CDR1 and CDR2 (germline): SGHTA, FQGTGA. The junction had 16 bases not matched to a gene; V was cut back by 1 base and J by 5 bases. This CDR3 is built from 18 residues. Whole-study results and caveats: About 8 highly homologous variants made up a TCR beta motif, and this motif appeared characteristic of ankylosing spondylitis blood. Researchers reportedly found disease-linked clones significantly enriched in matched ankylosing spondylitis synovial fluid.

Libraries of TCR beta came from quantitative 5'-RACE with molecular barcodes. TCRdb independently ran MiXCR on the 5' RACE reads; one entry per CDR3 protein. The table has 200,000 to 250,000 distinct CDR3 sequences, about 6.7% seen once; the top ten hold over 12%. The chain recombines TRBV7-3 with TRBJ2-5; 7 nucleotides match TRBD1. The specimen sequenced was blood, either unsorted or a sorted T cell fraction (not recorded which). This clonotype was sampled from a male donor with ankylosing spondylitis. In DNA, the CDR3 is TGTGCCAGCAGCTTAAAAGCCCCCGACAGGGTCTTAAGGGAGACCCAGTACTTC. As protein: CASSLKAPDRVLRETQYF.